This TCR beta chain originates from a study of siplizumab effects on memory and regulatory T cells. General study results and limits: Roughly 75-95% of proliferating CD4+ or CD8+ clones defied assignment to a naive or memory phenotype. Unstimulated subsets captured only a minor fraction of alloreactive clones. Major contributors to the alloresponse seemed to be naive T cells, which also appeared more diverse than memory cells.

This CDR3 region has 12 residues. Per germline, CDR1 SEHNR and CDR2 FQNEAQ (reference sequence). V was pared by 4 bases and J by 4 bases, with 8 bases between. Each sample contributed some 96,000 TCR templates to the assay. The assay was immunoSEQ multiplex PCR, and TCRdb's table has in-frame clones only and misses some. The data contain 65,000 to 70,000 clones, 80% to 90% of them seen just once; the ten biggest clones take up about 1.5%. On this clone itself: Its matching antigen is unknown.

Sequencing was performed on Tregs sorted from blood. The clonotype originates from a human donor in good health. The V and J genes are TRBV7-9 and TRBJ2-7; TRBD1 or TRBD2 may be the D gene (5 bases each). This CDR3 is CASSWGPYEQYF. The DNA of the CDR3 is TGTGCCAGCAGCTGGGGACCGTACGAGCAGTACTTC.